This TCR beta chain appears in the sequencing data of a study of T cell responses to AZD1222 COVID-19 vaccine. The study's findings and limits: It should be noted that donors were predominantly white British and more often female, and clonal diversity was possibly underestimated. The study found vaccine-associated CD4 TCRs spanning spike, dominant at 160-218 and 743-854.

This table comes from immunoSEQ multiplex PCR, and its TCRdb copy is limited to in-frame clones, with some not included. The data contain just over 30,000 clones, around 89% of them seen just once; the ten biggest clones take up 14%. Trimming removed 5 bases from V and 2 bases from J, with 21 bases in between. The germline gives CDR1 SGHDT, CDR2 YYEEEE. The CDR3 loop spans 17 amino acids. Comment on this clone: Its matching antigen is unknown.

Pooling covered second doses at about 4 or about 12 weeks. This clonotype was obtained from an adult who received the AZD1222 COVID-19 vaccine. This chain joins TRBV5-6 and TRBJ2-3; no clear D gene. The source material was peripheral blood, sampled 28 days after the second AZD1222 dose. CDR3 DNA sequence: TGTGCCAGCAGTGGGCTACTAACCCAACAATTCACAGATACGCAGTATTTT. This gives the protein CASSGLLTQQFTDTQYF.